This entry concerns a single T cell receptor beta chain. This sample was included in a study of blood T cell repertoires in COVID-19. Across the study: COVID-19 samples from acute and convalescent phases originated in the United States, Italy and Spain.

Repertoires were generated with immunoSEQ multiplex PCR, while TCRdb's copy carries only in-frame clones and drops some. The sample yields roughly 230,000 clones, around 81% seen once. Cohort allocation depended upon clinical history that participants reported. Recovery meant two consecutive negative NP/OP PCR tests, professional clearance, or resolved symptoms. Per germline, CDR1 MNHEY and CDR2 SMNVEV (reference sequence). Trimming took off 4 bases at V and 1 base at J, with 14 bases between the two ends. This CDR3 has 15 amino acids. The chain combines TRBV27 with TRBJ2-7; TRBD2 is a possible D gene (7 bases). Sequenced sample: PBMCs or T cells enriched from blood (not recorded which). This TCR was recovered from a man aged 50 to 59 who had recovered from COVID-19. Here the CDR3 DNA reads TGTGCCAGCAGTTCGGGGGGCCTCGGATCCTACGAGCAGTACTTC. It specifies CASSSGGLGSYEQYF.